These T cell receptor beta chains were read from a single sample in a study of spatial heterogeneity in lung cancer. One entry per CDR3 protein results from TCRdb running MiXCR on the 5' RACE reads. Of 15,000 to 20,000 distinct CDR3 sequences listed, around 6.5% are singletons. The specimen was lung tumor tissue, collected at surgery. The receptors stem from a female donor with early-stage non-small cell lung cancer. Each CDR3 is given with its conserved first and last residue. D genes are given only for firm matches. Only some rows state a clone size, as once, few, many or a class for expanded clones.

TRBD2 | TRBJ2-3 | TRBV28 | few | CASALRGGRNSPDTQYF | TGTGCCAGCGCCCTTCGGGGGGGGCGGAATTCCCCAGATACGCAGTATTTT
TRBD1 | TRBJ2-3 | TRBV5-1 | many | CASSSGQGITLTDTQYF | TGCGCCAGCAGCTCGGGACAGGGGATCACCCTCACAGATACGCAGTATTTT
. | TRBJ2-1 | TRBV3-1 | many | CASSRRHGGGLNEQFF | TGTGCCAGCAGCCGCCGCCATGGCGGGGGCCTCAATGAGCAGTTCTTC
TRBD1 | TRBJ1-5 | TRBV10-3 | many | CAISGGLTGDSYGQPQHF | TGTGCCATCAGTGGGGGCCTAACAGGGGATTCGTACGGTCAGCCCCAGCATTTT
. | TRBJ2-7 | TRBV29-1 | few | CSVGGVAEQYF | TGCAGCGTTGGAGGGGTTGCCGAGCAGTACTTC
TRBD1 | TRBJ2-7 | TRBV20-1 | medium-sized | CSAPGGYEQYF | TGCAGTGCTCCAGGGGGCTACGAGCAGTACTTC
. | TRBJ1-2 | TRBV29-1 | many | CSVEGAKGRDGYTF | TGCAGCGTTGAAGGGGCCAAGGGTAGGGATGGCTACACCTTC
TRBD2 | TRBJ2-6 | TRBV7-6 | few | CASSLFSSGGSSGANVLTF | TGTGCCAGCAGCTTATTCTCCTCGGGAGGGAGCTCTGGGGCCAACGTCCTGACTTTC
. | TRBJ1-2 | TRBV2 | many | CASSRAGGYTF | TGTGCCAGCAGTCGCGCGGGTGGCTACACCTTC
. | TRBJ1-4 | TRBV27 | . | CASSLALGTNEKLFF | TGTGCCAGCAGTTTAGCGTTGGGGACTAATGAAAAACTGTTTTTT
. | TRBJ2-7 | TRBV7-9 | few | CASSLGGDLHEQYF | TGTGCCAGCAGCTTAGGCGGGGACTTACACGAGCAGTACTTC
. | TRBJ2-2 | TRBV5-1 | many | CASSHLSGSTGSSAGELFF | TGCGCCAGCAGCCATTTGAGTGGGTCTACAGGGTCTAGCGCCGGGGAGCTGTTTTTT
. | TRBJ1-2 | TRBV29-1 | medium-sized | CSVIKGTYGYTF | TGCAGCGTTATCAAGGGGACCTATGGCTACACCTTC
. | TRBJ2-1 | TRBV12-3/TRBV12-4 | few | CASSLRDPRLGNEQFF | TGTGCCAGCAGTTTGAGGGACCCTCGATTGGGCAATGAGCAGTTCTTC
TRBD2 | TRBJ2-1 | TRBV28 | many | CASSPGLDYNEQFF | TGTGCCAGCAGCCCGGGACTAGACTACAATGAGCAGTTCTTC
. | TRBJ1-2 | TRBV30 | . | CAWSETQAGYTF | TGTGCCTGGAGCGAGACTCAGGCGGGCTACACCTTC
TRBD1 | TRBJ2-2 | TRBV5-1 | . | CASSPRGTGETGELFF | TGCGCCAGCAGCCCCCGTGGGACAGGGGAGACCGGGGAGCTGTTTTTT
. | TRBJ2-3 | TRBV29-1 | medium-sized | CSVLVEEWVTDTQYF | TGCAGCGTTCTCGTCGAAGAGTGGGTTACAGATACGCAGTATTTT
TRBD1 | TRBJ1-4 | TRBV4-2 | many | CASSQAGQGDNEKLFF | TGTGCCAGCAGCCAAGCTGGACAGGGAGATAATGAAAAACTGTTTTTT
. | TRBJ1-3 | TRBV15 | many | CATSRDLGSGNTIYF | TGTGCCACCAGCAGAGATTTGGGTTCGGGAAACACCATATATTTT
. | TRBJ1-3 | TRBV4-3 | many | CASSPDAEDSSGNTIYF | TGCGCCAGCAGCCCAGATGCCGAAGACAGCTCTGGAAACACCATATATTTT
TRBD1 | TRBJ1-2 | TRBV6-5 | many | CASAGTGRSGYTF | TGTGCCAGCGCCGGGACAGGGAGGAGTGGCTACACCTTC
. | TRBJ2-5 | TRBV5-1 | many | CASSLGWTADTQYF | TGCGCCAGCAGCTTGGGTTGGACAGCAGACACCCAGTACTTC
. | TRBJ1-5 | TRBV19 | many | CASSMGQGIGGNQPQHF | TGTGCCAGTAGTATGGGGCAGGGGATCGGAGGCAATCAGCCCCAGCATTTT
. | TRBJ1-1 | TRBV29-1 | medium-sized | CSVETQKSTEAFF | TGCAGCGTTGAGACACAGAAGAGCACTGAAGCTTTCTTT
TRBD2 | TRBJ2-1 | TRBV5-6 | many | CASSLDSGLAAYNEQFF | TGTGCCAGCAGCTTGGATTCCGGACTAGCGGCGTACAATGAGCAGTTCTTC
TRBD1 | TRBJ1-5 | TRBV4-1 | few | CASSQDNIETGANQPQHF | TGCGCCAGCAGCCAAGATAACATTGAGACAGGGGCAAATCAGCCCCAGCATTTT
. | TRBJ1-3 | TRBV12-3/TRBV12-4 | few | CASSFQAGNTIYF | TGTGCCAGCAGTTTTCAGGCTGGAAACACCATATATTTT
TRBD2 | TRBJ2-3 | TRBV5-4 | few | CASSSRASGPQATQYF | TGTGCCAGCAGCTCCCGGGCTAGCGGGCCCCAGGCGACGCAGTATTTT
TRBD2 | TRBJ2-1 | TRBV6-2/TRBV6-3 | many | CASVWPGGPNEQFF | TGTGCCAGCGTCTGGCCGGGGGGGCCGAATGAGCAGTTCTTC
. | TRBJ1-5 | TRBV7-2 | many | CASSSGYRGQPQHF | TGTGCCAGCAGCTCCGGTTACCGCGGTCAGCCCCAGCATTTT
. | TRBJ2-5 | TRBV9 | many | CASSNSGGTLEETQYF | TGTGCCAGCAGTAATTCGGGGGGCACCCTAGAAGAGACCCAGTACTTC
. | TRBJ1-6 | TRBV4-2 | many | CASSQVKNSPLHF | TGTGCCAGCAGCCAAGTGAAGAATTCACCCCTCCACTTT
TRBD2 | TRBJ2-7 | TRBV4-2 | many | CASSQEAGGPSYEQYF | TGTGCCAGCAGCCAAGAAGCGGGGGGCCCTTCCTACGAGCAGTACTTC
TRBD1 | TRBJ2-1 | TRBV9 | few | CASSVGGQGIYNEQFF | TGTGCCAGCAGCGTAGGGGGACAGGGGATCTACAATGAGCAGTTCTTC
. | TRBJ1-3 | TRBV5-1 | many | CASSLTGEASGNTIYF | TGCGCCAGCAGCTTGACGGGGGAAGCCTCTGGAAACACCATATATTTT
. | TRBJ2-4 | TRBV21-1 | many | CASSKVRPLAKNIQYF | TGTGCCAGCAGCAAAGTAAGACCTCTAGCCAAAAACATTCAGTACTTC
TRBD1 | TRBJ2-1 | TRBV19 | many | CASSQKGGAGQFF | TGTGCCAGTAGTCAAAAAGGGGGCGCGGGGCAGTTCTTC
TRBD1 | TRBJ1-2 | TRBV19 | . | CASSTTGTAYGYTF | TGTGCCAGTAGCACCACAGGGACAGCCTATGGCTACACCTTC
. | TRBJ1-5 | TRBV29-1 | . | CSVEGAGQPQHF | TGCAGCGTTGAAGGGGCGGGCCAGCCCCAGCATTTT
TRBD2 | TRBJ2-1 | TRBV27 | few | CASSSHRASGGAREQFF | TGTGCCAGCAGTTCCCATAGGGCTAGCGGGGGGGCCAGGGAGCAGTTCTTC
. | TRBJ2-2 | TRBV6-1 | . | CASKVVSGELFF | TGTGCCAGCAAAGTGGTGTCCGGGGAGCTGTTTTTT
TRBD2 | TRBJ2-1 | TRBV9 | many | CASSPGTSGGQEQFF | TGTGCCAGCAGCCCTGGGACTAGCGGGGGGCAAGAGCAGTTCTTC
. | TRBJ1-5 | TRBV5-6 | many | CASSLSGSSNQPQHF | TGTGCCAGCAGCTTGTCAGGGAGCAGCAATCAGCCCCAGCATTTT
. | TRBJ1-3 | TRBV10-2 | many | CASSDQGAPGNTIYF | TGCGCCAGCAGTGACCAGGGAGCCCCTGGAAACACCATATATTTT
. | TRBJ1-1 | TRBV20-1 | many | CSARDRGLNTEAFF | TGCAGTGCTAGAGACCGGGGTCTGAACACTGAAGCTTTCTTT
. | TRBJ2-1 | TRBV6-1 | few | CASSEGRTNPVYNEQFF | TGTGCCAGCAGTGAAGGTCGGACAAATCCCGTTTACAATGAGCAGTTCTTC